Listed here are 20 T cell receptor beta chains from one sample, sequenced in a study of blood T cell repertoires in COVID-19. Repertoires were generated with immunoSEQ multiplex PCR, while TCRdb's copy carries only in-frame clones and drops some. The data contain about 180,000 clones, approximately 81% of them singletons. The sample was peripheral blood. Source of these receptors: an older person with COVID-19, enrolled during active disease.

The chain couples TRBV19 to TRBJ1-2, with 9 bases identical to TRBD1. CDR3 length: 15 amino acids. The J segment lost 7 bases and the V segment lost 7 bases, leaving 13 bases of the junction unmatched. Germline V lookup: CDR1 LNHDA, CDR2 SQIVND (reference sequence). CDR3 DNA: TGTGCCAGTACCTCTGGACAGGGGACCCTCTCTGGCTACACCTTC. Protein sequence: CASTSGQGTLSGYTF.

Here the CDR3 reads CASSSGEGTYSSYEQYF. CDR3 bases: TGTGCCAGCAGCTCCGGGGAGGGGACCTACAGCTCCTACGAGCAGTACTTC. The chain uses TRBV7-6 and TRBJ2-7, with 7 bases identical to TRBD2. This CDR3 contains 17 residues. Germline V CDR1 and CDR2: SGHVS, FNYEAQ. V dropped 4 bases and J dropped 0; count of bases not matched to a gene: 12.

This chain connects TRBV7-2 to TRBJ1-2; 7 bases are a match to TRBD1. The CDR3 sequence is 14 residues long. V shed 4 bases and J 8 bases; nucleotides not matched to a gene: 10. Germline V gives CDR1 SGHTA, CDR2 FQGNSA. The chain's CDR3 is CASSSEYRGFGYTF. The CDR3 coding sequence is TGTGCCAGCAGCTCTGAATACAGGGGCTTCGGCTACACCTTC.

V usage is TRBV7-2 and J usage is TRBJ1-4; a possible D gene is TRBD1 (5 bases). Trimming removed 1 base from V and 7 bases from J, with 13 bases in between. Germline CDR1 is SGHTA and CDR2 is FQGNSA. The CDR3 loop spans 15 amino acids. This CDR3 reads CASSLVGGPGEKLFF. Here the CDR3 DNA reads TGTGCCAGCAGCTTAGTGGGGGGTCCAGGTGAAAAACTGTTTTTT.

This clone has just a few counts. The CDR3 region is CASNPRTGNTDTQYF. CDR3 in DNA: TGTGCCAGCAACCCTAGGACAGGGAACACAGATACGCAGTATTTT. J is TRBJ2-3 and V is TRBV7-9, with TRBD1 identical over 8 bases. CDR3 length equals 15 residues. V gave up 7 bases and J gave up 2 bases; unmatched junction bases: 8. Germline CDR1 SEHNR, CDR2 FQNEAQ (reference sequence).

This chain connects TRBV5-1 to TRBJ2-7, with TRBD1 identical over 7 bases. This CDR3 contains 15 residues. V lost 4 bases to trimming and J lost 4 bases; unmatched junction nucleotides: 11. Per the germline V gene, CDR1 is SGHRS and CDR2 is YFSETQ. CDR3 bases: TGCGCCAGCAGCCACTCCGGGACAGATGGGTACGAGCAGTACTTC. Its protein product is CASSHSGTDGYEQYF.

This clone has more than one count but fewer than ten. The J gene is TRBJ2-7, the V gene TRBV15; 9 positions match TRBD1. Losses at the gene ends were 6 bases for V and 0 bases for J; bases not matched to a gene: 9. This CDR3 is built from 16 residues. The germline gives CDR1 LNHNV, CDR2 YYDKDF (reference sequence). CDR3 sequence (DNA): TGTGCCACCAGAGTAATTGGACAGGGGCCCTCCTACGAGCAGTACTTC. As protein: CATRVIGQGPSYEQYF.

This chain links TRBV7-6 with TRBJ1-2, with 8 positions matching TRBD1. The CDR3 contains 14 residues. The germline gives CDR1 SGHVS, CDR2 FNYEAQ. Trimming at V came to 5 bases and at J to 5 bases, leaving 7 bases not matched to a gene. Here the CDR3 reads CASSPTDREYGYTF. As DNA, the CDR3 is TGTGCCAGCAGCCCAACGGACAGGGAGTATGGCTACACCTTC.

The V call is TRBV11-3, the J call TRBJ2-7; the match to TRBD1 covers 7 bases. The junction had 10 bases not matched to a gene; V was cut back by 5 bases and J by 6 bases. Germline V gene sequence: CDR1 SGHNT, CDR2 YENEEA. CDR3 length: 14 residues. The CDR3 region has the DNA TGTGCCAGCAGCCCCGACAGGGACCACGGCGAGCAGTACTTC. The encoded protein is CASSPDRDHGEQYF.

This chain uses TRBV19 with TRBJ2-1; D might be TRBD1 (6 bases). V lost 1 base and J lost 2, with 9 bases in between. Germline-derived CDR1 and CDR2 are LNHDA and SQIVND (reference sequence). The CDR3 is made up of 15 amino acids. Here the CDR3 reads CASSIADSTYNEQFF. The CDR3 bases are TGTGCCAGTAGTATAGCGGACAGTACCTACAATGAGCAGTTCTTC.

V is TRBV19 and J is TRBJ2-1, with 10 nucleotides matching TRBD2. The CDR3 covers 15 residues. The ends lost 6 bases at V and 12 bases at J; junction bases unmatched: 14. Per germline, CDR1 LNHDA and CDR2 SQIVND (reference sequence). The CDR3 protein is CASSKRAGGPSSQFF. The CDR3 nucleotides read TGTGCCAGTAGCAAAAGAGCGGGAGGGCCATCATCGCAGTTCTTC.

This clone was seen a single time. This chain joins TRBV4-3 and TRBJ2-1; 9 bases match TRBD1. The germline V gene has CDR1 LGHNA and CDR2 YSLEER. Trimming at V came to 3 bases and at J to 8 bases, leaving 8 bases not matched to a gene. The CDR3 is 15 amino acids. This CDR3 reads CASSQQGGQGYEQFF. The CDR3 bases are TGCGCCAGCAGCCAGCAGGGGGGACAGGGATATGAGCAGTTCTTC.

The chain recombines TRBV13 with TRBJ2-7, with D possibly TRBD2 on 6 matching bases. Germline V CDR1 and CDR2: PRHDT, FYEKMQ (reference sequence). The germline V and J ends were trimmed by 3 bases and 5 bases, with 17 bases remaining between them. CDR3 length: 15 amino acids. The CDR3 is CASSLPSGVRDEQYF. CDR3 coding DNA: TGTGCCAGCAGCTTGCCTTCGGGGGTTCGGGACGAGCAGTACTTC.

The rearrangement links TRBV3-1 (or the pseudogene TRBV3-2) to TRBJ1-1, with D unclear. V shed 0 bases and J shed 4 bases, with 12 bases lying between them. The germline CDR1 and CDR2 sequences are LGHDT and YNNKEL (reference sequence). The CDR3 covers 15 residues. CDR3 sequence (DNA): TGTGCCAGCAGCCAAGAGGGCTTGGGGAGCACTGAAGCTTTCTTT. It yields the protein CASSQEGLGSTEAFF.

The chain employs TRBV11-2 and TRBJ2-1; 11 bases fit TRBD1. CDR3 size: 15 residues. Looked up from germline, CDR1 is SGHAT and CDR2 is FQNNGV. The junction had 8 bases not matched to a gene; V was cut back by 5 bases and J by 8 bases. The CDR3 DNA follows: TGTGCCAGCAGCCCAGGACAGGGGGCGATCCATGAGCAGTTCTTC. Amino acids: CASSPGQGAIHEQFF.

The J gene is TRBJ1-5, the V gene TRBV6-2 or TRBV6-3; D gene unclear. The germline V gene encodes CDR1 MNHEY and CDR2 SVGEGT. The CDR3 length is 12 residues. V was pared by 0 bases and J by 7 bases, with 4 bases between. The DNA of the CDR3 is TGTGCCAGCAGTTACTCGGAGCAGCCCCAGCATTTT. Its translation is CASSYSEQPQHF.

This rearrangement joins TRBV9 to TRBJ2-2; no firm D call. Per germline, CDR1 SGDLS and CDR2 YYNGEE. The CDR3 contains 15 residues. V was shortened by 1 base and J by 6 bases, with 13 bases between the two germline ends. Here the CDR3 DNA reads TGTGCCAGCAGCGTATTGGGCCAGACCTCCGGGGAGCTGTTTTTT. Its protein is CASSVLGQTSGELFF. Complete variable domain (other parts from reference TRBV9 and TRBJ2-2): DSGVTQTPKHLITATGQRVTLRCSPRSGDLSVYWYQQSLDQGLQFLIQYYNGEERAKGNILERFSAQQFPDLHSELNLSSLELGDSALYFCASSVLGQTSGELFFGEGSRLTVL.

This chain links TRBV18 with TRBJ2-3, with TRBD2 matching over 7 bases. After removal of 4 bases from V and 3 bases from J, the junction contained 7 bases not matched to a gene. CDR1 is KGHSH, CDR2 LQKENI, per germline. The CDR3 consists of 15 residues. Here the CDR3 DNA reads TGTGCCAGCTCACAGATAACCGGGGGGACAGATACGCAGTATTTT. Amino acid sequence: CASSQITGGTDTQYF.

The V and J genes are TRBV7-2 and TRBJ1-2, with TRBD1 as a possible D gene (5 bases). The germline V and J ends were trimmed by 5 bases and 8 bases, with 18 bases remaining between them. The CDR3 runs to 14 residues. The germline CDR1 and CDR2 sequences are SGHTA and FQGNSA. The CDR3 loop is CASSPVGGLGGYTF. CDR3 DNA: TGTGCCAGCAGCCCCGTGGGGGGGTTGGGGGGCTACACCTTC. The whole variable domain, filled in from reference TRBV7-2 and TRBJ1-2, reads GAGVSQSPSNKVTEKGKDVELRCDPISGHTALYWYRQSLGQGLEFLIYFQGNSAPDKSGLPSDRFSAERTGGSVSTLTIQRTQQEDSAVYLCASSPVGGLGGYTFGSGTRLTVV.

The rearrangement uses TRBV7-7 and TRBJ2-2, with TRBD1 as a possible D gene (6 bases). The CDR3 has 14 amino acids. Germline V gives CDR1 SSHAT, CDR2 FNYEAQ (reference sequence). Trimming stripped 4 bases from V and 6 bases from J, with 12 bases between. CDR3: CASSSNRASGELFF. In DNA form, the CDR3 reads TGTGCCAGCAGCTCCAACAGGGCCTCCGGGGAGCTGTTTTTT.